Listed here are 32 T cell receptor beta chains from one sample, sequenced in a study of early stage breast cancer tumors. The protocol was immunoSEQ multiplex PCR, while the TCRdb copy is restricted to in-frame clones and leaves out a portion. Of about 7,900 clones detected, 62% appear once; the ten largest clones hold about 6.7%. The sequenced sample was breast tumor tissue. The receptors stem from a person aged 65-85 years with breast cancer.

This clone was seen more than once but under ten times. The chain uses TRBV11-1 and TRBJ1-4, with D maybe TRBD1 (5 bases). Germline lookup yields CDR1 SGHAT and CDR2 FQDESV (reference sequence). The CDR3 totals 12 residues. The ends were cut back, 5 bases at V and 9 bases at J, with 10 bases in the middle. CDR3 nucleotide sequence: TGTGCCAGCAGCCCAAAGGACAAAAAACTGTTTTTT. Translation gives CASSPKDKKLFF.

This clone was observed a handful of times. This chain's CDR3 is CASSIGQGGRYTF. CDR3 in DNA: TGTGCCAGTAGTATAGGACAGGGTGGCCGCTACACCTTC. The V gene is TRBV19, the J gene TRBJ1-2, with 7 bases fitting TRBD1. Looked up from germline, CDR1 is LNHDA and CDR2 is SQIVND (reference sequence). The V segment lost 1 base and the J segment 9 bases; nucleotides outside the gene matches: 5. This CDR3 has 13 amino acids.

This clone occurred a few times. This chain connects TRBV9 to TRBJ1-2; 7 nucleotides line up with TRBD1. With V trimmed by 0 bases and J by 1 base, 9 bases remained unmatched. Germline V gene data show CDR1 as SGDLS and CDR2 as YYNGEE. This CDR3 is 17 amino acids long. Written as DNA, the CDR3 is TGTGCCAGCAGCGTAGAAGGCAGGGGGATCGGTAACTATGGCTACACCTTC. Translation gives CASSVEGRGIGNYGYTF.

J is TRBJ2-2 and V is TRBV6-6; TRBD1 agrees at 9 bases. CDR3 length equals 16 residues. V trimming: 2 bases; J trimming: 3 bases; junction bases outside the gene matches: 4. Germline V gene sequence: CDR1 MNHNY, CDR2 SVGAGI (reference sequence). The CDR3 DNA follows: TGTGCCAGCAGTTACCCCAGGACAGGGGACACCGGGGAGCTGTTTTTT. Translation: CASSYPRTGDTGELFF.

The chain links TRBV6-5 to TRBJ1-1; D is ambiguous. The V end lost 5 bases, the J end lost 0 bases, and 10 bases lay between the germline ends. Germline CDR1 is MNHEY and CDR2 is SVGAGI. The CDR3 has 14 residues. CDR3 in amino acids: CASSGGSLNTEAFF. The CDR3 bases are TGTGCCAGCAGTGGAGGGAGCTTGAACACTGAAGCTTTCTTT.

The chain employs TRBV7-8 and TRBJ2-7; 7 nucleotides align to TRBD1. The CDR3 contains 14 residues. Germline CDR1 reads SGHVS; CDR2 reads FQNEAQ. With V trimmed by 3 bases and J by 2 bases, 4 bases remained unmatched. CDR3 DNA: TGTGCCAGCAGCTTTGTCGGGACAGCCTACGAGCAGTACTTC. Protein product: CASSFVGTAYEQYF.

This clone was seen only once. CDR3 in DNA: TGTGCCAGCAGTGAATCGAGCAGGGCAGATACGCAGTATTTT. As protein: CASSESSRADTQYF. The rearrangement uses TRBV25-1 and TRBJ2-3, with a possible D match to TRBD1 (5 bases). The CDR3 totals 14 residues. Per germline, CDR1 MGHDK and CDR2 SYGVNS. V was pared by 1 base and J by 4 bases, with 9 bases between. The full variable domain, with the rest looked up from reference TRBV25-1 and TRBJ2-3, is EADIYQTPRYLVIGTGKKITLECSQTMGHDKMYWYQQDPGMELHLIHYSYGVNSTEKGDLSSESTVSRIRTEHFPLTLESARPSHTSQYLCASSESSRADTQYFGPGTRLTVL.

The chain employs TRBV7-3 and TRBJ2-1; TRBD2 matches 9 bases. The CDR3 spans 16 residues. V lost 1 base, J lost 9 bases, and 10 bases stayed unmatched. In germline, CDR1 is SGHTA, CDR2 FQGTGA. The CDR3, as DNA: TGTGCCAGCAGCTTAATGGCGGGGGGGCCGGCTGGTGAGCAGTTCTTC. It translates to CASSLMAGGPAGEQFF.

A few counts support this clone. The chain is built from TRBV2 and TRBJ1-2; 9 bases line up with TRBD1. The V gene's germline CDR1 is SNHLY and CDR2 FYNNEI. The CDR3 is 14 residues long. The V and J ends lost 10 bases and 3 bases, in that order; junction bases with no gene match: 9. The CDR3 sequence is CAKLRTGVDYGYTF. CDR3 nucleotides: TGTGCCAAGCTACGGACAGGGGTGGACTATGGCTACACCTTC.

This clone was recorded only once. V usage is TRBV7-9 and J usage is TRBJ2-7; D perhaps matches TRBD2 (6 bases). This CDR3 is 15 amino acids long. Trimming removed 5 bases from V and 0 bases from J, with 14 bases in between. Germline V gene data show CDR1 as SEHNR and CDR2 as FQNEAQ (reference sequence). The CDR3: CASSGLPPLSYEQYF. DNA of the CDR3: TGTGCCAGCAGCGGACTACCCCCCCTCTCCTACGAGCAGTACTTC.

This clone was observed a handful of times. V gene TRBV6-6 combines with J gene TRBJ2-2, with D tentatively TRBD1 (5 bases). Trimming removed 7 bases at V and 4 bases at J, with 16 bases between. CDR3 length equals 15 residues. Germline V gene data show CDR1 as MNHNY and CDR2 as SVGAGI (reference sequence). The chain's CDR3 is CASTGHDRGTGELFF. The CDR3 bases are TGTGCCAGCACCGGACACGATAGGGGCACCGGGGAGCTGTTTTTT.

The rearrangement uses TRBV6-1 and TRBJ1-5; possibly TRBD1 for D (5 bases). Trimming removed 3 bases at V and 4 bases at J, with 10 bases between. There are 14 residues in the CDR3. Germline V lookup: CDR1 MNHNS, CDR2 SASEGT. CDR3 loop: CASSDRERNQPQHF. The CDR3 DNA sequence: TGTGCCAGCAGTGACAGGGAAAGAAATCAGCCCCAGCATTTT.

This CDR3 is CASSDSTGKSSYEQYF. The CDR3 coding sequence is TGTGCCAGCAGCGACTCTACAGGCAAGAGCTCCTACGAGCAGTACTTC. This chain uses TRBV7-9 with TRBJ2-7; TRBD1 is a possible D gene (5 bases). Trimming removed 5 bases from V and 0 bases from J, with 17 bases in between. The CDR3 is made up of 16 amino acids. Germline V gene data show CDR1 as SEHNR and CDR2 as FQNEAQ (reference sequence).

V gene TRBV6-6 combines with J gene TRBJ1-1, with D maybe TRBD1 (5 bases). The CDR3 is made up of 12 amino acids. Trimming stripped 0 bases from V and 10 bases from J, with 9 bases between. Per the germline V gene, CDR1 is MNHNY and CDR2 is SVGAGI (reference sequence). The CDR3 loop is CASSYSTAGAFF. DNA of the CDR3: TGTGCCAGCAGTTACTCGACAGCTGGAGCTTTCTTT.

This clone was seen only a few times. This sequence joins TRBV5-1 and TRBJ2-1; 11 nucleotides line up with TRBD2. Germline CDR1 SGHRS, CDR2 YFSETQ. Losses at the gene ends were 0 bases for V and 13 bases for J; bases not matched to a gene: 3. The CDR3 covers 13 residues. The chain's CDR3 is CASSLVAGGPQFF. The CDR3 DNA reads TGCGCCAGCAGCTTGGTAGCGGGGGGGCCCCAGTTCTTC. The entire variable domain, with the rest obtained from reference TRBV5-1 and TRBJ2-1, is as follows: KAGVTQTPRYLIKTRGQQVTLSCSPISGHRSVSWYQQTPGQGLQFLFEYFSETQRNKGNFPGRFSGRQFSNSRSEMNVSTLELGDSALYLCASSLVAGGPQFFGPGTRLTVL.

J is TRBJ2-1 and V is TRBV7-6; D might be TRBD1 (5 bases). The CDR3 extends over 17 amino acids. Germline V gene sequence: CDR1 SGHVS, CDR2 FNYEAQ. V dropped 0 bases and J dropped 2 bases, with 14 bases sitting between them. The CDR3 coding sequence is TGTGCCAGCAGCTTAGCGTCGGCACAGGTGGCCTACAATGAGCAGTTCTTC. Translation gives CASSLASAQVAYNEQFF.

This clone is labeled as medium-sized. The chain couples TRBV27 to TRBJ1-2, with D maybe TRBD1 (5 bases). Per the germline V gene, CDR1 is MNHEY and CDR2 is SMNVEV (reference sequence). Trimming stripped 5 bases from V and 3 bases from J, with 13 bases between. The CDR3 contains 14 residues. CDR3 sequence: CASSPRGSYYGYTF. Written as DNA, the CDR3 is TGTGCCAGCAGTCCCCGGGGGAGCTACTATGGCTACACCTTC.

CDR3 amino acids: CASSRTANTEAFF. The CDR3 DNA reads TGTGCCAGCAGCAGGACAGCTAACACTGAAGCTTTCTTT. This rearrangement joins TRBV7-3 to TRBJ1-1; tentatively, D is TRBD1 (6 bases). Germline CDR1 SGHTA, CDR2 FQGTGA. The CDR3 consists of 13 residues. V lost 5 bases, J lost 2 bases, and 9 bases lay in between.

The chain carries TRBV7-8 and TRBJ2-3; tentatively, D is TRBD2 (6 bases). CDR1 and CDR2 (germline): SGHVS, FQNEAQ. Trimming removed 4 bases from V and 0 bases from J, with 11 bases in between. The CDR3 spans 15 residues. This CDR3 reads CASSSLAESTDTQYF. The CDR3 DNA sequence: TGTGCCAGCAGCTCGTTAGCGGAGAGCACAGATACGCAGTATTTT. Supplemented by reference TRBV7-8 and TRBJ2-3, the full variable domain reads GAGVSQSPRYKVAKRGQDVALRCDPISGHVSLFWYQQALGQGPEFLTYFQNEAQLDKSGLPSDRFFAERPEGSVSTLKIQRTQQEDSAVYLCASSSLAESTDTQYFGPGTRLTVL.

The gene calls are TRBV4-1 and TRBJ2-1; 8 bases align to TRBD2. Germline V lookup: CDR1 MGHRA, CDR2 YSYEKL. V lost 1 base and J lost 4; bases outside the gene matches: 6. CDR3 size: 16 residues. The CDR3 DNA follows: TGCGCCAGCAGCCAAGCTCCGGGACTAGTATACAATGAGCAGTTCTTC. Amino acid sequence: CASSQAPGLVYNEQFF.

The chain combines TRBV7-3 with TRBJ2-2; a weak D match, TRBD2 (6 bases). The CDR3 extends over 15 amino acids. CDR1 is SGHTA and CDR2 is FQGTGA in the germline V gene. The V gene lost 0 bases and the J gene lost 4 bases, with 9 bases spanning the gap. CDR3 region: CASSLTGGGTGELFF. The CDR3 DNA follows: TGTGCCAGCAGCTTAACCGGGGGTGGCACCGGGGAGCTGTTTTTT.

V usage is TRBV6-1 and J usage is TRBJ1-5; D uncertain. Germline V gene lookup returns CDR1 MNHNS and CDR2 SASEGT. Deletions cut 2 bases from V and 5 bases from J, with 13 bases between. The CDR3 loop spans 15 amino acids. The CDR3 coding sequence is TGTGCCAGCAGTGAATACGCCGTGGGCTATCAGCCCCAGCATTTT. Its translation: CASSEYAVGYQPQHF.

This clone appeared once. The chain is built from TRBV2 and TRBJ2-1, with D tentatively TRBD1 (5 bases). The V gene's germline CDR1 is SNHLY and CDR2 FYNNEI. This CDR3 is built from 15 residues. With 7 bases removed from V and 4 bases from J, the gap between germline ends came to 17 bases. CDR3: CASIPDTGLYNEQFF. The CDR3 region has the DNA TGTGCCAGCATTCCGGATACAGGCCTTTACAATGAGCAGTTCTTC.

The chain uses TRBV4-3 and TRBJ1-6; 8 positions match TRBD1. V trimming: 0 bases; J trimming: 0 bases; junction bases outside the gene matches: 4. The CDR3 extends over 18 amino acids. Germline V gives CDR1 LGHNA, CDR2 YSLEER. This chain's CDR3 is CASSQETGVSSYNSPLHF. The DNA for the CDR3 is TGCGCCAGCAGCCAAGAGACAGGGGTTAGCTCCTATAATTCACCCCTCCACTTT.

The chain combines TRBV5-1 with TRBJ2-1; D is unclear. V shed 4 bases and J shed 6 bases, with 11 bases lying between them. Germline lookup yields CDR1 SGHRS and CDR2 YFSETQ. The CDR3 loop spans 13 amino acids. DNA of the CDR3: TGCGCCAGCAGCCCTACCGTGGTCAATGAGCAGTTCTTC. Its translation is CASSPTVVNEQFF.

CDR3 DNA sequence: TGTGCCAGCAGCTTCCTGTCGGAGACCCAGTACTTC. Translated: CASSFLSETQYF. The chain joins TRBV7-9 to TRBJ2-5; D remains unclear. There are 12 residues in the CDR3. Trimming cost V 3 bases and J 5 bases, with 7 bases left between them. Germline CDR1 is SEHNR and CDR2 is FQNEAQ (reference sequence). Full variable domain (outside the CDR3, taken from reference TRBV7-9 and TRBJ2-5): DTGVSQNPRHKITKRGQNVTFRCDPISEHNRLYWYRQTLGQGPEFLTYFQNEAQLEKSRLLSDRFSAERPKGSFSTLEIQRTEQGDSAMYLCASSFLSETQYFGPGTRLLVL.

V usage is TRBV6-6 and J usage is TRBJ1-5; 10 positions match TRBD1. CDR3 length equals 15 residues. The V segment lost 6 bases and the J segment 4 bases; nucleotides outside the gene matches: 6. CDR1 is MNHNY, CDR2 SVGAGI, per germline (reference sequence). In DNA, the CDR3 is TGTGCCAGCAGGCCCGACAGGGGGCCGAATCAGCCCCAGCATTTT. The encoded protein is CASRPDRGPNQPQHF.

This chain uses TRBV18 with TRBJ1-1; no firm D call. With 2 bases removed from V and 1 base from J, the gap between germline ends came to 8 bases. CDR3 length equals 14 residues. CDR1 and CDR2 (germline): KGHSH, LQKENI. As DNA, the CDR3 is TGTGCCAGCTCACCATTCCCAGGGAACACTGAAGCTTTCTTT. Translated: CASSPFPGNTEAFF.

The chain carries TRBV5-4 and TRBJ2-7; 7 bases line up with TRBD1. Germline loops: CDR1 SGHNT, CDR2 YYREEE (reference sequence). The CDR3 is 13 residues long. With 2 bases clipped from V and 3 bases from J, the junction kept 2 bases outside the gene matches. The CDR3 DNA reads as TGTGCCAGCAGCTTCCGGGACAGCTACGAGCAGTACTTC. Translating gives CASSFRDSYEQYF.

The chain recombines TRBV7-2 with TRBJ2-7; 8 bases align to TRBD2. Germline trimming cut 5 bases from V and 1 base from J; bases unmatched to any gene: 7. Germline CDR1 is SGHTA and CDR2 is FQGNSA. CDR3 length: 15 amino acids. This chain's CDR3 is CASSRGGYPSYEQYF. CDR3 DNA sequence: TGTGCCAGCAGCCGGGGGGGCTATCCTTCCTACGAGCAGTACTTC.

J is TRBJ2-1 and V is TRBV9; 7 bases fit TRBD2. CDR1 and CDR2 from the germline V gene are SGDLS and YYNGEE. CDR3 size: 15 residues. J lost 5 bases, V lost 0 bases, and 5 bases had no gene match. The chain's CDR3 is CASSVVGGSDNEQFF. CDR3 coding DNA: TGTGCCAGCAGCGTAGTCGGGGGGTCGGACAATGAGCAGTTCTTC.

This clone turned up a few times. The rearrangement links TRBV30 to TRBJ2-7; no clear D gene. Trimming stripped 8 bases from V and 2 bases from J, with 10 bases between. The length of the CDR3 is 11 residues. Germline lookup yields CDR1 GTSNPN and CDR2 SVGIG (reference sequence). The chain's CDR3 is CAGDGAYEQYF. The CDR3 DNA reads TGTGCCGGCGACGGAGCCTACGAGCAGTACTTC.